The source of this T cell receptor (beta chain) is a study of T-cell memory formation after mild COVID-19. CDR1 and CDR2 from the germline V gene are MNHEY and SVGAGI. CDR3 length equals 13 residues. V was pared by 1 base and J by 2 bases, with 5 bases between. This clonotype appeared a few times. TCRdb itself ran the 5' RACE reads through MiXCR, one entry per CDR3 protein. The sample includes 250,000 or so distinct CDR3 sequences, roughly 18% of them seen just once. Sequencing was performed on PBMCs or a T cell subset sorted from them (not recorded which). The chain is built from TRBV6-5 and TRBJ1-1, with D uncertain. The TCR comes from a man younger than 35 who had mild COVID-19 (a few samples of this study predate the infection). Cell type and time point are not known. CDR3: CASSYYFNTEAFF. The CDR3 DNA reads as TGTGCCAGCAGTTACTATTTTAACACTGAAGCTTTCTTT.